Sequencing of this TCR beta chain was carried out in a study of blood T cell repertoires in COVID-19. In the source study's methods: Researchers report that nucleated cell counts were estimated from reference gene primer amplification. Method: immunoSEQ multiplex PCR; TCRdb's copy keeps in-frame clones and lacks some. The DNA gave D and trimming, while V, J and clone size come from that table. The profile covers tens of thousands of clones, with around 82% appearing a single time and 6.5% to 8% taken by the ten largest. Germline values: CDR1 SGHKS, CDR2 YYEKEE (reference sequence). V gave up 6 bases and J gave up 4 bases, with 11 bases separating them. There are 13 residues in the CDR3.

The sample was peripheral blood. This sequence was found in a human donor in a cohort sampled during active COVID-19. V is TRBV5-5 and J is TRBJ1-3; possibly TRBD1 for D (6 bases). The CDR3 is CASTIGGGNTIYF. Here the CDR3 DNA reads TGTGCCAGCACGATAGGGGGAGGAAACACCATATATTTT.